This TCR beta chain was sequenced in a study of human T cells and chemical hapten exposure. About the study: Weekly administration of diphenylcyclopropenone to the scalp of patients continued throughout the approximately 23-week study. Overall study results and limits: Expanded TCR counts at PT1 were positively correlated with the patch test score. Expanded TCRs created a significantly greater count of big CDR3 similarity clusters than controls did.

As for time point: patch test 2, 6 weeks after DPC sensitization. Treatment here: therapeutic diphenylcyclopropenone sensitization with weekly scalp DPC. This clonotype was counted at least ten times. Its cognate antigen is unknown. The V gene's germline CDR1 is MNHEY and CDR2 SVGAGI. The CDR3 spans 16 residues. Trimming cost V 4 bases and J 9 bases, with 22 bases left between them. Library preparation tagged each individual cDNA molecule with a unique molecular identifier. TCRdb re-derived calls from the RACE reads in MiXCR, one entry per CDR3 protein. The sample shows some 82,000 distinct CDR3 sequences, about 6.6% of them seen only once.

This chain links TRBV6-5 with TRBJ2-1; the D gene is possibly TRBD2 (5 bases). The receptor comes from a woman in her thirties with alopecia areata. Some clones in this sample may be carry-over from other donors' samples. The sample here was whole blood, taken in connection with sensitization to the hapten diphenylcyclopropenone (DPC). The CDR3 region is CASSLGRYPGDGEQFF. The DNA of the CDR3 is TGTGCCAGCAGTTTGGGCCGTTACCCCGGGGATGGTGAGCAGTTCTTC.